A single sample gave rise to the 15 T cell receptor beta chains below, sequenced in a study of regulatory T cells in long-lasting Graves disease. Arm-PCR with iRepertoire HTBI primers amplified the CDR3 regions for these TCR beta libraries. TCRdb recomputed calls from the multiplex PCR reads with MiXCR, one row per CDR3 protein. Among roughly 510,000 distinct CDR3 sequences listed, roughly a sixth were seen once. Time point of the sample: newly diagnosed GD, antithyroid drugs for less than 3 months. TCR sequences were obtained from RNA taken from PBMCs. These data also featured in a second study, about T cells in Graves' hyperthyroidism and ophthalmopathy.

The sequences come from peripheral blood mononuclear cells (PBMCs), collected at new diagnosis, from a patient treated with antithyroid drugs. These TCRs come from a man younger than 30 with Graves disease.

This clonotype has only a few counts. V usage is TRBV5-1 and J usage is TRBJ2-3, with 12 bases identical to TRBD2. The CDR3 is made up of 18 amino acids. V lost 1 base to trimming and J lost 4 bases; unmatched junction nucleotides: 10. Germline CDR1 is SGHRS and CDR2 is YFSETQ. CDR3 nucleotide sequence: TGCGCCAGCAGCTTGTACTCCCTAGCGGGAGGGCGACCAGATACGCAGTATTTT. It specifies CASSLYSLAGGRPDTQYF. Full variable domain (missing parts from reference TRBV5-1 and TRBJ2-3): KAGVTQTPRYLIKTRGQQVTLSCSPISGHRSVSWYQQTPGQGLQFLFEYFSETQRNKGNFPGRFSGRQFSNSRSEMNVSTLELGDSALYLCASSLYSLAGGRPDTQYFGPGTRLTVL.

V is TRBV24-1 and J is TRBJ2-1, with 7 bases fitting TRBD1. From germline, CDR1 is KGHDR and CDR2 SFDVKD. The CDR3 runs to 14 residues. Trimming at V came to 2 bases and at J to 12 bases, leaving 9 bases not matched to a gene. CDR3 DNA sequence: TGTGCCACCAGTGATTCCGGACAGGCCTTAGGGCAGTTCTTC. This codes for CATSDSGQALGQFF.

This clonotype was found a few times. J is TRBJ2-1 and V is TRBV20-1; 7 positions match TRBD2. Germline CDR1 is DFQATT and CDR2 is SNEGSKA (reference sequence). The CDR3 totals 15 residues. With 0 bases clipped from V and 4 bases from J, the junction kept 6 bases outside the gene matches. Here the CDR3 DNA reads TGCAGTGCTAGAGATCCTGGGAGGGGATACAATGAGCAGTTCTTC. Translated, it gives CSARDPGRGYNEQFF.

The chain is built from TRBV9 and TRBJ2-1; D is perhaps TRBD1 or TRBD2 (6 bases each). The V gene lost 2 bases and the J gene lost 4 bases, with 13 bases spanning the gap. Germline V gene data show CDR1 as SGDLS and CDR2 as YYNGEE. CDR3 length: 15 amino acids. The chain's CDR3 is CASSVSEGGYNEQFF. CDR3 in DNA: TGTGCCAGCAGCGTGTCCGAAGGGGGGTACAATGAGCAGTTCTTC.

This clonotype has at least ten counts. J is TRBJ2-1 and V is TRBV7-3; D ambiguous. This CDR3 is 12 amino acids long. Germline loops: CDR1 SGHTA, CDR2 FQGTGA. Trimming took 1 base from V and 8 from J, leaving 6 bases between them. The CDR3 DNA reads as TGTGCCAGCAGCTTAAACAGATATGAGCAGTTCTTC. Encoded protein: CASSLNRYEQFF.

This clonotype came up many times. The chain carries TRBV9 and TRBJ1-2, with TRBD1 matching 7 bases. This CDR3 is 14 amino acids long. The germline V gene encodes CDR1 SGDLS and CDR2 YYNGEE. Unmatched junction bases numbered 3, after V lost 4 bases and J lost 0 bases. This chain's CDR3 is CASSRDRANYGYTF. The CDR3 DNA reads as TGTGCCAGCAGCCGGGACAGAGCTAACTATGGCTACACCTTC.

The chain combines TRBV19 with TRBJ2-4; 10 bases agree with TRBD1. V shed 8 bases, J shed 3 bases, and the junction held 4 bases outside the gene matches. Germline CDR1 is LNHDA and CDR2 is SQIVND (reference sequence). This CDR3 region has 14 residues. CDR3 nucleotide sequence: TGTGCCAGTGGACAGGGGGTGAACAAAAACATTCAGTACTTC. This encodes CASGQGVNKNIQYF.

This clonotype was detected many times. The J gene is TRBJ2-7, the V gene TRBV12-3 or TRBV12-4; 10 nucleotides line up with TRBD1. With V trimmed by 7 bases and J by 0 bases, 6 bases remained unmatched. The CDR3 loop spans 15 amino acids. The chain's CDR3 is CASTQGQGLSYEQYF. DNA of the CDR3: TGTGCCAGCACCCAGGGACAGGGGCTCTCCTACGAGCAGTACTTC.

The chain combines TRBV5-4 with TRBJ2-7; maybe TRBD1 (7 bases). The V end lost 1 base, the J end lost 5 bases, and 16 bases lay between the germline ends. This CDR3 comprises 15 residues. The germline V gene encodes CDR1 SGHNT and CDR2 YYREEE (reference sequence). The CDR3 nucleotides read TGTGCCAGCAGCTTGTGGAATCAGGGGGGAAACGAGCAGTACTTC. It codes for CASSLWNQGGNEQYF.

This chain joins TRBV20-1 and TRBJ2-7; the match to TRBD1 covers 12 bases. The CDR3 loop spans 13 amino acids. Germline lookup yields CDR1 DFQATT and CDR2 SNEGSKA (reference sequence). The DNA for the CDR3 is TGCAGCTCCGGGACAGGGGGCATCAACGAGCAGTACTTC. Translation: CSSGTGGINEQYF.

As regards this clonotype: A far larger clone is one base from this, pointing to a likely read error. The rearrangement links TRBV11-2 to TRBJ2-3, with 10 bases matching TRBD1. CDR1 is SGHAT, CDR2 FQNNGV, per germline. CDR3 length: 14 residues. The CDR3 DNA follows: TGTGCCGGCAGCGTCGGGACAGGGGTCGATACGCAGTATTTT. This codes for CAGSVGTGVDTQYF.

The V call is TRBV14, the J call TRBJ2-1; D call uncertain. The germline V and J ends were trimmed by 0 bases and 5 bases, with 14 bases remaining between them. The CDR3 runs 16 residues. Germline V gene lookup returns CDR1 SGHDN and CDR2 FVKESK. CDR3 sequence reads: CASSQDLQFVNNEQFF. CDR3 sequence (DNA): TGTGCCAGCAGCCAAGATTTACAGTTTGTTAACAATGAGCAGTTCTTC. Looking up the rest from reference TRBV14 and TRBJ2-1 gives the full variable domain: EAGVTQFPSHSVIEKGQTVTLRCDPISGHDNLYWYRRVMGKEIKFLLHFVKESKQDESGMPNNRFLAERTGGTYSTLKVQPAELEDSGVYFCASSQDLQFVNNEQFFGPGTRLTVL.

Comment on this clonotype: Just one base apart from a much larger clone, this may be a read error. This chain uses TRBV20-1 with TRBJ1-2; maybe TRBD1 (5 bases). CDR3 size: 13 residues. From germline, CDR1 is DFQATT and CDR2 SNEGSKA (reference sequence). Trimming shortened V by 4 bases and J by 5 bases, and 14 bases separated the two germline ends. The CDR3 reads CSATNRMEYGYTF. Here the CDR3 DNA reads TGCAGTGCTACAAACAGGATGGAGTATGGCTACACCTTC.

This clonotype was counted only a few times. A much larger clone lies one base from this, so it may be a read error. V and J are TRBV3-1 and TRBJ2-1; D uncertain. The CDR3 consists of 14 residues. Germline-derived CDR1 and CDR2 are LGHDT and YNNKEL (reference sequence). With 4 bases removed from V and 0 bases from J, the gap between germline ends came to 7 bases. CDR3 amino acids: CASSLYSSYNEQFF. CDR3 bases: TGTGCCAGCAGCCTCTACAGCTCCTACAATGAGCAGTTCTTC.

V is TRBV3-1 and J is TRBJ2-7, with D possibly TRBD1 on 7 matching bases. From germline, CDR1 is LGHDT and CDR2 YNNKEL (reference sequence). The CDR3 covers 15 residues. V was trimmed by 3 bases and J by 6 bases, leaving 18 bases between them. The CDR3: CASSQGGRGRFEQYF. The DNA of the CDR3 is TGTGCCAGCAGCCAGGGAGGAAGGGGGCGGTTCGAGCAGTACTTC.